These 3 T cell receptor beta chains originate from one sample sequenced in a study of blood T cells in healthy people across ages. Then a second PCR, running roughly 7 to 11 cycles, was carried out with a sample-barcoded 5' primer and a J-beta primer mix. One entry per CDR3 protein results from TCRdb running MiXCR on the 5' RACE reads. There are some 1,000,000 distinct CDR3 sequences in the sample; roughly 24% occur only once, and less than 0.85% lies in the top ten. This sample was also put to use in a study of T cells of mothers and their children.

The specimen was blood. The source of these receptors is a girl aged 2 to 9 in good health.

The table lists this clonotype with a few counts. The gene calls are TRBV28 and TRBJ2-2, with TRBD1 as a possible D gene (6 bases). V lost 2 bases and J lost 4, with 17 bases in between. The CDR3 runs 17 residues. Germline V gene lookup returns CDR1 MDHEN and CDR2 SYDVKM. The CDR3 is CASSLTRGVRSTGELFF. The CDR3 DNA reads as TGTGCCAGCAGTTTAACCAGGGGAGTTAGATCCACCGGGGAGCTGTTTTTT.

This clonotype showed up just a few times. For the CDR3, the DNA is TGTGCCAGCAGCCTTTCTAGCCCTTCCTACAATGAGCAGTTCTTC. Translated: CASSLSSPSYNEQFF. V usage is TRBV7-6 and J usage is TRBJ2-1; weak D call: TRBD2 (5 bases). Germline-derived CDR1 and CDR2 are SGHVS and FNYEAQ. CDR3 length: 15 amino acids. V dropped 5 bases and J dropped 1 base, with 12 bases sitting between them.

This clonotype has only a few counts. The chain joins TRBV11-2 to TRBJ2-1; the D gene is possibly TRBD2 (6 bases). V was cut by 7 bases and J by 4 bases, with 26 bases left in between. The CDR3 covers 18 residues. Germline-derived CDR1 and CDR2 are SGHAT and FQNNGV. The CDR3 is CASTSLGRRGSGYNEQFF. The CDR3 bases are TGTGCCAGCACCTCCCTAGGTCGGCGTGGTAGCGGTTACAATGAGCAGTTCTTC.